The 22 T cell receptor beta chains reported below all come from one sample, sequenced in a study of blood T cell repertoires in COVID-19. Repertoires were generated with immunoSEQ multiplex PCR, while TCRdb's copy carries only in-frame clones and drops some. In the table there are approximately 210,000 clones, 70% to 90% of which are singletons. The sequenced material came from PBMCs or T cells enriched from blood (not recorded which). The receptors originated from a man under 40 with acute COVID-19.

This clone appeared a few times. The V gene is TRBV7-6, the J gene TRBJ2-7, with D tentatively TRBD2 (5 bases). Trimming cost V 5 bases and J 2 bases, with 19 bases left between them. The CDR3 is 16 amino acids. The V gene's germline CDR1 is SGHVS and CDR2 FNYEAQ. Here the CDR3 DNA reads TGTGCCAGCAGCCCTACCCCACCGGGATTAACCTACGAGCAGTACTTC. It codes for CASSPTPPGLTYEQYF.

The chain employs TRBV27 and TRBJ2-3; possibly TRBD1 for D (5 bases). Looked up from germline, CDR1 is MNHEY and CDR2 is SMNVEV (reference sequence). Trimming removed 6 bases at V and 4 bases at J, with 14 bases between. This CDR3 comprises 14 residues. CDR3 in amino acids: CASSPLIGADTQYF. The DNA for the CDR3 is TGTGCCAGCAGCCCGTTAATAGGGGCAGATACGCAGTATTTT.

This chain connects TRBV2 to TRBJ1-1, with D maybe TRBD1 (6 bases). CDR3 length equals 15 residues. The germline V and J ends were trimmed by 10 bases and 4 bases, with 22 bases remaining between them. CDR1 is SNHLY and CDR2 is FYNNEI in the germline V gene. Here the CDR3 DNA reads TGTGCCACTCACGGACAAGGCCGGGGGGCCACTGAAGCTTTCTTT. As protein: CATHGQGRGATEAFF.

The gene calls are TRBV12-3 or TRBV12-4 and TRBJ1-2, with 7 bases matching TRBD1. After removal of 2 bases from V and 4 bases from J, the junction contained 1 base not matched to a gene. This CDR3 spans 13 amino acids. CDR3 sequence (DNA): TGTGCCAGCAGTTTAAGGGGGCCCTATGGCTACACCTTC. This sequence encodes CASSLRGPYGYTF.

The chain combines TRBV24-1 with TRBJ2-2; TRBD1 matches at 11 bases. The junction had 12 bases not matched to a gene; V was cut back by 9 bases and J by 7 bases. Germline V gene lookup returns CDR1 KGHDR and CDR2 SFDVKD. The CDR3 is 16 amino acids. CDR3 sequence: CATPDPGQGVDGELFF. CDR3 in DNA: TGTGCCACCCCCGACCCGGGACAGGGGGTCGACGGGGAGCTGTTTTTT.

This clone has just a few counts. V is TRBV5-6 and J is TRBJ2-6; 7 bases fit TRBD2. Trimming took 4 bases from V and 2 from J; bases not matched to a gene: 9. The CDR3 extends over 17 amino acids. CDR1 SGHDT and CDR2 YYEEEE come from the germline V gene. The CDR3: CASSGGSFSPGANVLTF. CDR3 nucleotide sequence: TGTGCCAGCAGCGGCGGGAGTTTCAGTCCTGGGGCCAACGTCCTGACTTTC.

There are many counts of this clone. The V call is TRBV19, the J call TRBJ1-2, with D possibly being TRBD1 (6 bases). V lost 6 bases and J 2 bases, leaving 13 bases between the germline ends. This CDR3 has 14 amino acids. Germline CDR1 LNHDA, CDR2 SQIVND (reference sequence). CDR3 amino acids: CASRDKTGNYGYTF. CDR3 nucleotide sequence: TGTGCCAGTAGGGACAAGACAGGAAACTATGGCTACACCTTC.

The CDR3 sequence: CAISESGGGNSPLHF. The CDR3 DNA reads as TGTGCCATCAGTGAGTCAGGAGGGGGCAATTCACCCCTCCACTTT. The chain combines TRBV10-3 with TRBJ1-6, with 7 bases fitting TRBD1. Per germline, CDR1 ENHRY and CDR2 SYGVKD. With V trimmed by 0 bases and J by 7 bases, 3 bases remained unmatched. This CDR3 is built from 15 residues.

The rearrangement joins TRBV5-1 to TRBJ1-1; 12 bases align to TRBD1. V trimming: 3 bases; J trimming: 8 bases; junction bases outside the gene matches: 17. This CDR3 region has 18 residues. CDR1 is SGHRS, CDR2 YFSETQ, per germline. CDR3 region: CASSYGTGGPPAPNEAFF. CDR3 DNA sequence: TGCGCCAGCAGCTACGGGACAGGGGGCCCACCAGCCCCGAACGAAGCTTTCTTT.

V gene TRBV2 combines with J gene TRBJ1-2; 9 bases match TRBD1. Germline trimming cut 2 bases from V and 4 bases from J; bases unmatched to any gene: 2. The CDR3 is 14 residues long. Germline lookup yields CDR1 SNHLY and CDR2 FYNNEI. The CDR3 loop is CASSESDRGYGYTF. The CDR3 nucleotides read TGTGCCAGCAGTGAATCGGACAGGGGCTATGGCTACACCTTC.

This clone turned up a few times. The CDR3 here is CASPTRTTTGNYGYTF. The CDR3, as DNA: TGTGCCAGCCCTACCCGGACAACGACAGGAAACTATGGCTACACCTTC. This chain links TRBV2 with TRBJ1-2; perhaps TRBD1 as D (6 bases). This CDR3 spans 16 amino acids. The V end lost 8 bases, the J end lost 2 bases, and 21 bases lay between the germline ends. Looked up from germline, CDR1 is SNHLY and CDR2 is FYNNEI.

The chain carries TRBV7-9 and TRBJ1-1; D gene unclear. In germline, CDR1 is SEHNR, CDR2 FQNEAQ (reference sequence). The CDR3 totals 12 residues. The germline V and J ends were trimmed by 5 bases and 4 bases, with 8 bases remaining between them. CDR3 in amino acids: CASSHGGTEAFF. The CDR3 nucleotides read TGTGCCAGCAGCCATGGCGGCACTGAAGCTTTCTTT.

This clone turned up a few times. Written as DNA, the CDR3 is TGTGCCAGCAGCTTTGGACAGGGCTCGCCCTCCTATAATTCACCCCTCCACTTT. Encoded protein: CASSFGQGSPSYNSPLHF. The V call is TRBV5-4, the J call TRBJ1-6; 8 bases line up with TRBD1. Losses at the gene ends were 2 bases for V and 0 bases for J; bases not matched to a gene: 7. The V gene's germline CDR1 is SGHNT and CDR2 YYREEE (reference sequence). This CDR3 is built from 18 residues.

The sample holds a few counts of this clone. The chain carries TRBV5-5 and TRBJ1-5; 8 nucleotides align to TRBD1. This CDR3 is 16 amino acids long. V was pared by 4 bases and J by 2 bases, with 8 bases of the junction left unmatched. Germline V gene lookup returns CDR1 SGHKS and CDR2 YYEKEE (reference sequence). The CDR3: CASSRKQGVGNQPQHF. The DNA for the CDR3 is TGTGCCAGCAGCCGAAAACAGGGGGTGGGCAATCAGCCCCAGCATTTT.

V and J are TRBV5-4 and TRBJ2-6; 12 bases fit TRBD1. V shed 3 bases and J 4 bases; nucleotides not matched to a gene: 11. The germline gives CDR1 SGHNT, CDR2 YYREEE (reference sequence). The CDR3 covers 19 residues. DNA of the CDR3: TGTGCCAGCAGCTCCCCGCGGGACAGGGGGCTAGCGGGGGCCAACGTCCTGACTTTC. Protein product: CASSSPRDRGLAGANVLTF. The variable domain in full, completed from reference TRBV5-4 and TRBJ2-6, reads ETGVTQSPTHLIKTRGQQVTLRCSSQSGHNTVSWYQQALGQGPQFIFQYYREEENGRGNFPPRFSGLQFPNYSSELNVNALELDDSALYLCASSSPRDRGLAGANVLTFGAGSRLTVL.

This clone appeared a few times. The CDR3 bases are TGTGCCAGTAATCCACAGCTCAATGCACCCCTCCACTTT. This encodes CASNPQLNAPLHF. The chain couples TRBV19 to TRBJ1-6; D remains ambiguous. CDR3 size: 13 residues. V shed 7 bases and J shed 11 bases, with 15 bases lying between them. Germline-derived CDR1 and CDR2 are LNHDA and SQIVND (reference sequence).

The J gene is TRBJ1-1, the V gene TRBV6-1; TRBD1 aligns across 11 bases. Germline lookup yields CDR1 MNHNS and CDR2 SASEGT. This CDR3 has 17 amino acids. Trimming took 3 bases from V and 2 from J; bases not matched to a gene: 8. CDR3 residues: CASSDHGTGGSNTEAFF. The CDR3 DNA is TGTGCCAGCAGTGACCACGGGACAGGGGGTTCTAACACTGAAGCTTTCTTT.

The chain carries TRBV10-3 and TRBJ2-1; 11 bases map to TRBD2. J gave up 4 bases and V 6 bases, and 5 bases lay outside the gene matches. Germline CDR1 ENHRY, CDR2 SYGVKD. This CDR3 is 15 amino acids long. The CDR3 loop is CAISETSGDYNEQFF. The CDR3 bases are TGTGCCATCAGCGAGACTAGCGGGGATTACAATGAGCAGTTCTTC.

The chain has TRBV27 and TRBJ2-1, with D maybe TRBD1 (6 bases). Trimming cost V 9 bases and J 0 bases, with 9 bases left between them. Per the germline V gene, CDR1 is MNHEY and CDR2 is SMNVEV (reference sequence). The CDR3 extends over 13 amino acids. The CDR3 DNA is TGTGCCAGTAGGGGGTACTCCTACAATGAGCAGTTCTTC. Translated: CASRGYSYNEQFF.

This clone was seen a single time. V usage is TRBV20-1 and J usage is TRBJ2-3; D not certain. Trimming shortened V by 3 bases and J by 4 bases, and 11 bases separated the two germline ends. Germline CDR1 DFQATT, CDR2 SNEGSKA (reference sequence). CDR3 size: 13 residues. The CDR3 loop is CSASDGSADTQYF. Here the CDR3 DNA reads TGCAGTGCTAGTGACGGGTCGGCAGATACGCAGTATTTT.

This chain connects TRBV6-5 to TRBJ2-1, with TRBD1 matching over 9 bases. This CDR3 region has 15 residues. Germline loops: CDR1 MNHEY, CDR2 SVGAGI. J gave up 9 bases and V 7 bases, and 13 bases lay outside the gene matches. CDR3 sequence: CASILGTGKFGEQFF. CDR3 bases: TGTGCCAGCATTCTTGGGACAGGGAAGTTCGGTGAGCAGTTCTTC.

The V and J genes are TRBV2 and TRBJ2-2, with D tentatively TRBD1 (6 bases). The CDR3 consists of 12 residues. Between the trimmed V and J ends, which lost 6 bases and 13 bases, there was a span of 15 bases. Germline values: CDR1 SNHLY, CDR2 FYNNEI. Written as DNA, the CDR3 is TGTGCCAGCAGGGGGTCTGGACAGAGGCTGTTTTTT. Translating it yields CASRGSGQRLFF.